Listed below are T cell receptor beta chains from one sample, sequenced in a study of cytomegalovirus exposure and HLA in healthy donors. TCRdb's copy holds only in-frame clones and misses some; the assay was immunoSEQ multiplex PCR. The table has 100,000 to 120,000 clones, around 80% seen once. The sequenced sample was PBMCs. These receptors originate from a woman aged 60-75 years in good health and CMV-seropositive. CDR3s include the opening cysteine and the closing phenylalanine or tryptophan. A D gene is named only where the DNA matches it firmly. Clone size, where shown, is once, few, many, or a class for clones that have expanded.

J gene,clone size,V gene,CDR3 length,D gene,CDR3 DNA,CDR3 protein
TRBJ2-1,-,TRBV11-3,16,TRBD2,TGTGCCAGCAGCTTAGGGGGTAGCGGGCTTTACAATGAGCAGTTCTTC,CASSLGGSGLYNEQFF
TRBJ1-5,-,TRBV7-9,15,-,TGTTCCAGCAGCTCTCAGGGGCTTGGCAATCAGCCCCAGCATTTT,CSSSSQGLGNQPQHF
TRBJ2-7,-,TRBV7-9,16,-,TGTGCCAGCAGCTTGAGCCCGGGCGCCTCCAGGGGCGAGCAGTACTTC,CASSLSPGASRGEQYF
TRBJ2-5,-,TRBV28,19,TRBD2,TGTGCCAGCAGTCCGCGCCCTCTGATGACTAGCGGCTACCAAGAGACCCAGTACTTC,CASSPRPLMTSGYQETQYF
TRBJ2-7,few,TRBV6-1,12,TRBD1,TGTGCCAGCAGAGGGACAGGCTACGAGCAGTACTTC,CASRGTGYEQYF
TRBJ2-3,-,TRBV5-1,15,TRBD2,TGCGCCAGCAGCTTGCTAGCGGGTACGACAGATACGCAGTATTTT,CASSLLAGTTDTQYF
TRBJ1-4,-,TRBV5-1,15,-,TGCGCCAGCAGCTCAACCGGGTCCTACAATGAAAAACTGTTTTTT,CASSSTGSYNEKLFF
TRBJ2-5,-,TRBV5-4,15,TRBD2,TGTGCCAGCACCCAGCTTACGGCGGGAGGGGAGACCCAGTACTTC,CASTQLTAGGETQYF
TRBJ2-3,-,TRBV7-2,12,-,TGTGCCAGCAGCCCAGTTACAGATACGCAGTATTTT,CASSPVTDTQYF
TRBJ2-7,-,TRBV6-1,14,TRBD2,TGTGCCAGCAGTTCCGGGACTACCCTAGCAGAGCAGTACTTC,CASSSGTTLAEQYF
TRBJ2-1,-,TRBV5-3,17,-,TGTGCCAGAAGCTTGGCGCTCCTTAGCGGCACCTACAATGAGCAGTTCTTC,CARSLALLSGTYNEQFF
TRBJ2-5,-,TRBV7-7,13,TRBD1,TGTGCTAGCAGCTTGGGACAGTGGGAGACCCAGTACTTC,CASSLGQWETQYF
TRBJ2-3,-,TRBV6-5,15,-,TGTGCCAGCAGACTGGCCGGGGGGCCCCCAGATACGCAGTATTTT,CASRLAGGPPDTQYF
TRBJ2-2,-,TRBV19,15,-,TGTGCCAGTAGTATAGACGGGGCGAACACCGGGGAGCTGTTTTTT,CASSIDGANTGELFF
TRBJ1-1,-,TRBV5-1,17,TRBD1,TGCGCCCGCAGCCTGGGGGACAGGGGGCGACTGAACACTGAAGCTTTCTTT,CARSLGDRGRLNTEAFF
TRBJ2-7,-,TRBV23-1,15,-,TGCGCCAGCGGAGTCGAGGGAGTAGGAGTTGAGGAGCAGTACTTC,CASGVEGVGVEEQYF
TRBJ2-1,-,TRBV9,15,-,TGTGCCAGCAGTGAAACCGGGAACCCTGGCTATGAGCAGTTCTTC,CASSETGNPGYEQFF
TRBJ1-2,once,TRBV7-2,16,-,TGTGCCAGCAGCTTAGTCTTTACAGTTCCTAACTATGGCTACACCTTC,CASSLVFTVPNYGYTF
TRBJ2-7,-,TRBV5-1,15,-,TGCGCCAGCAGCTCTCTACAGGACAGCGCTGGTAAGCAGTACTTC,CASSSLQDSAGKQYF
TRBJ2-7,once,TRBV10-3,14,TRBD2,TGTGCCATAACCTCTAGCGGGAGAAGTCTCGAGCAGTACTTC,CAITSSGRSLEQYF
TRBJ2-1,once,TRBV11-2,15,TRBD1,TGTGCCAGCAGCATAGACAGGGGTCCCTACAATGAGCAGTTCTTC,CASSIDRGPYNEQFF
TRBJ1-4,-,TRBV7-2,14,-,TGTGCCAGCAGCTTCTTTTCGGGTAATGAAAAACTGTTTTTT,CASSFFSGNEKLFF
TRBJ2-1,-,TRBV11-2,16,-,TGTGCCAGCAGCTTACTTCAGGGGTCGACCTACAATGAGCAGTTCTTC,CASSLLQGSTYNEQFF
TRBJ2-7,-,TRBV10-3,13,TRBD2,TGTGCCTTAGCGGGAAGTGCCTCCCACGAGCAGTACTTC,CALAGSASHEQYF
TRBJ1-1,few,TRBV5-1,14,TRBD1,TGCGCCAGCAGCTGGGGGACAGGGGTCACTGAAGCTTTCTTT,CASSWGTGVTEAFF
TRBJ2-1,-,TRBV29-1,15,TRBD2,TGCAGCGTTGACGGGCGGGAGTTAATCTACAATGAGCAGTTCTTC,CSVDGRELIYNEQFF
TRBJ1-5,few,TRBV6-5,12,TRBD1,TGTGCCAGCAGCTCAGGGGGTCAGCCCCAGCATTTT,CASSSGGQPQHF
TRBJ1-1,-,TRBV28,14,TRBD1,TGTGCCAGCAGTTTGGGGGACAGTTTCGTCTGGGGCTTCTTT,CASSLGDSFVWGFF
TRBJ1-5,-,TRBV15,15,-,TGTGCCACCAGCAGAGATTTGGCAGGCAATCAGCCCCAGCATTTT,CATSRDLAGNQPQHF
TRBJ1-1,few,TRBV5-1,14,TRBD1,TGCGCCAGCAGCCCGGACAGGCCGAACACTGAAGCTTTCTTT,CASSPDRPNTEAFF
TRBJ2-2,-,TRBV2,15,-,TGTGCCAGCACCTATCCCACCTCGGGGGCCGGGGAGCTGTTTTTT,CASTYPTSGAGELFF
TRBJ2-7,-,TRBV27,14,TRBD2,TGTGCCAGCAGTTCCCTTGCTAGCGGGAGCGAGCAGTACTTC,CASSSLASGSEQYF
TRBJ2-7,-,TRBV7-6,15,TRBD1,TGTGCCAGCAGCTTAGTTGGGACAGGACATTACGAGCAGTACTTC,CASSLVGTGHYEQYF
TRBJ1-3,-,TRBV29-1,18,TRBD1,TGCAGCGCAACAGGGGGCGATCCCACCGGAACAACTGGAAACACCATATATTTT,CSATGGDPTGTTGNTIYF
TRBJ2-5,-,TRBV21-1,17,-,TGTGCCAGCAGCCAGCCCCGGACTAGCGGGGACCAAGAGACCCAGTACTTC,CASSQPRTSGDQETQYF
TRBJ1-1,few,TRBV6-5,14,-,TGTGCCAGCAGTTACCCAGGCAGGAACACTGAAGCTTTCTTT,CASSYPGRNTEAFF
TRBJ1-1,-,TRBV27,16,-,TGTGCCAGCAGTTCAACCCAGGGGAAAATGAACACTGAAGCTTTCTTT,CASSSTQGKMNTEAFF
TRBJ2-1,-,TRBV5-1,14,-,TGCGCCAGCAGCTTGGGGACAGCCGACAATGAGCAGTTCTTC,CASSLGTADNEQFF
TRBJ2-5,once,TRBV6-5,14,TRBD2,TGTGCCAGCAGTCTACTAGCGGCGAGGGAGACCCAGTACTTC,CASSLLAARETQYF
TRBJ1-1,-,TRBV13,12,-,TGTGCCAGCAAGTGGGGGGGCACTGAAGCTTTCTTT,CASKWGGTEAFF
TRBJ1-2,-,TRBV18,18,TRBD1,TGTGCCAGCTCACCGTCCTCGACAGGGGATGGGGTCTCCTATGGCTACACCTTC,CASSPSSTGDGVSYGYTF
TRBJ2-7,-,TRBV27,15,TRBD1,TGTGCCAGCCGCAGCCGGGACAGTGGATCCTACGAGCAGTACTTC,CASRSRDSGSYEQYF
TRBJ2-3,-,TRBV29-1,14,TRBD1,TGCAGCGTTGAAACAGGGGCCGCCACAGATACGCAGTATTTT,CSVETGAATDTQYF
TRBJ1-5,-,TRBV28,13,TRBD1,TGTGCCTCCGGACAGGGGAGCCATCAGCCCCAGCATTTT,CASGQGSHQPQHF
TRBJ1-1,-,TRBV2,18,TRBD1,TGTGCCAGCAGTGATCAATCGATTGGGACAGGGACGAACACTGAAGCTTTCTTT,CASSDQSIGTGTNTEAFF
TRBJ1-2,-,TRBV9,14,TRBD1,TGTGCCAGCAGCGTAGGGACAGGACTTTATGGCTACACCTTC,CASSVGTGLYGYTF
TRBJ2-1,-,TRBV7-6,16,TRBD1,TGTGCCAGCAGCTCCGGCGGGGACAGGGGATCGGGTGAGCAGTTCTTC,CASSSGGDRGSGEQFF
TRBJ2-1,-,TRBV2,14,TRBD2,TGTGCCAGCAGCGGGACTAGGGGCTCCAATGAGCAGTTCTTC,CASSGTRGSNEQFF
TRBJ1-1,-,TRBV5-1,14,-,TGCGCCAGCAGCTCCCAGGCAGGAGGCACTGAAGCTTTCTTT,CASSSQAGGTEAFF
TRBJ2-1,-,TRBV7-9,12,-,TGTGCCAGCGGTACTACTCCGGATGAGCAGTTCTTC,CASGTTPDEQFF
TRBJ2-1,-,TRBV4-1,14,-,TGCGCCAGCAGCCAATTGTCCCCTAGGAATGAGCAGTTCTTC,CASSQLSPRNEQFF
TRBJ1-2,-,TRBV7-9,17,TRBD1,TGTGCCAGCAGCCACCGATTGGGGACAGGGGGCGACTATGGCTACACCTTC,CASSHRLGTGGDYGYTF